Given below is one T cell receptor (beta chain) in context. The data were taken from a study of read filtering for tumor transcriptome and immune sequencing. Germline V gene data show CDR1 as MNHNS and CDR2 as SASEGT. This CDR3 region has 16 residues. The V gene end was trimmed by 2 bases and the J gene end by 5 bases; junction bases not matched to a gene: 10. This library used approximately 390 ng RNA and molecular barcoded adaptors spanning alpha/delta and beta/gamma chains. TCRdb processed the reads anew with MiXCR; each CDR3 protein has one entry. The sample includes about 58,000 distinct CDR3 sequences, 9% to 15% seen only once; the top ten take more than 15%.

The sequencing input was a population of CD138-negative cells sorted from bone marrow. The sequence derives from a donor at least 40 years old with multiple myeloma. The V gene is TRBV6-1, the J gene TRBJ2-5; 8 bases are shared with TRBD2. The CDR3 nucleotides read TGTGCCAGCAGTGAATCGGGAGGGGGTGTGGGGGAGACCCAGTACTTC. Translation: CASSESGGGVGETQYF.